The T cell receptor beta chain described here comes from a study of brain T cells in children with intractable seizures. Noted time point: blood from clinic visit 5 months post-surgery; TSC patient then seizure free. Sequencing was limited to surgery cases with top T cell transcript signatures in brain tissue. The CDR3 covers 13 residues. V trimming: 6 bases; J trimming: 9 bases; junction bases outside the gene matches: 6. The germline V gene encodes CDR1 ENHRY and CDR2 SYGVKD. This table comes from immunoSEQ multiplex PCR, and its TCRdb copy is limited to in-frame clones, with some not included. This repertoire shows about 340,000 clones, over 90% found once; its top ten account for 4.5% to 7%.

Sequences were derived from peripheral blood, sampled 4 to 5 months after surgery. This receptor was obtained from a boy less than two years old with tuberous sclerosis and intractable seizures. The chain recombines TRBV10-3 with TRBJ2-1, with 9 bases lining up with TRBD1. The CDR3 reads CAISLLDRGEQFF. CDR3 nucleotide sequence: TGTGCCATCAGCCTTTTGGACAGGGGTGAGCAGTTCTTC.